This T cell receptor (beta chain) originates from a study of beta chain features in type 1 diabetes. The study's findings and limits: Shortening of TCRB CDR3s, moderate but significant, appeared in all four CD4+ subsets of Type 1 diabetes patients. Relative to healthy donors, patients appeared to have naive, central memory and Treg TCRB repertoires that were more similar.

This clone turned up a few times. As yet, its antigen is unknown. Sequencing targeted expressed TCRB transcripts, as all isolated RNA had been reverse transcribed. Assay: immunoSEQ multiplex PCR; the TCRdb copy retains only in-frame clones and omits some. The sample has 300,000 to 400,000 clones, over 9.5% seen once. CD45RO/CCR7/CD25/CD127/CD95/CD27 sorting isolated CD4+ naive, central memory, regulatory and stem cell-like memory cells. Between the trimmed V and J ends, which lost 2 bases and 2 bases, there was a span of 9 bases. This CDR3 comprises 14 residues. The germline V gene encodes CDR1 MNHEY and CDR2 SVGAGI.

The clonotype originates from a man in his late teens or twenties in good health. Sample: naive CD4+ T cells from blood. The chain carries TRBV6-5 and TRBJ2-5; the D gene is possibly TRBD2 (6 bases). This chain's CDR3 is CASSYRGTQETQYF. The CDR3 nucleotides are TGTGCCAGCAGTTACCGAGGGACTCAAGAGACCCAGTACTTC.